This T cell receptor (beta chain) was identified in a study of circulating CD8 cells and anti-PD-1 response in melanoma (dated by TCRdb to 2020 to 2021). Regarding the research as a whole: Nivolumab was given to patients intravenously at 3 mg/kg every 2 weeks. Of the approximately 13 patients in the melanoma cohort, seven received anti-PD-1 as first-line therapy and six had prior targeted therapy or immunotherapy. Responders were defined as patients showing complete or partial responses, and non-responders as patients showing stable or progressive disease (RECIST v1.1). The TCR repertoire analysis included some 11 melanoma patients, of whom 7 were non-responders and 4 were responders. PD-1 on on-treatment samples was detected using a biotinylated anti-human IgG4 antibody.

Spanning cysteine to phenylalanine, the CDR3 consists of 15 amino acids. The only DNA kept is the CDR3, 45 bases in frame from the first base. Relative to germline, V is 4 bases shorter and J is 0 bases shorter, with 10 bases between their ends. CDR1 and CDR2 are read off the germline V gene (reference sequence) as LNHDA and SQIVND. Summary of the overall study and its limitations: Repertoires were mostly private between subsets, with fewer than 8% of TRB clonotypes shared at M1, and the greatest sharing occurred between DPOS and TIGIT. The published TCR repertoire comparisons used only baseline and M1 samples from a small cohort with few responders. Since no tumor material could be accessed, the researchers instead assessed tumor reactivity using peptide assays on expanded sorted subsets. Diversity was greatest in the DNEG repertoire, PD-1 and DPOS had similar and higher clonality, and TIGIT repertoires had the lowest diversity. Both treatment-naive and previously treated patients were included in the cohort, and this mixing was noted by the authors as something that could influence results. Experiments were generally performed without replicates because of limited material.

The run used a NextSeq 500. TCR libraries were prepared from roughly 14 ng of total RNA with the QIAseq Immune Repertoire RNA Library Kit, Human TCR Panel. TCR libraries were sequenced on an Illumina NextSeq with a Mid Output V2 kit, using asymmetric 261x41 paired-end reads. Each TCR library was diluted to approximately 4.2 nM, after which the TCR libraries were pooled, denatured and loaded at 0.95 to 1 pM. Per the authors' processing: TCR FASTQ files were processed in the QIAGEN GeneGlobe Data Analysis Center, and downstream analysis was performed in R 3.5.2. To get clonality, Shannon entropy was normalized by the log of the number of unique productive sequences and the result was subtracted from one. TRA or TRB clonotypes differing in abundance between baseline and M1 were identified within each subset by Fisher exact tests at 5% FDR. Differentially abundant clonotypes were categorized as emerging, expanding, contracting or non-expanding/contracting. Repertoire overlap between patients was measured with Morisita's overlap index. In TCRdb, the public reads were trimmed at Q25 with fastp and aligned with MiXCR, with productive beta chains retained. Identical CDR3 proteins give one entry, which carries the most common genes and DNA. None of the V and J calls come from the authors' own analysis; TCRdb made them. In this sample the table shows roughly 1,500 distinct CDR3 sequences, 9.4% of which occur a single time. 5.4% of the sample goes to the ten largest clones.

In its sample, this clonotype comes out as medium-sized (0.01 to 0.1%). Its recognized antigen is unknown. No much larger clone is present one base from it, and per-base qualities are unavailable. Using a BD FACSAria II cell sorter, four subsets defined by PD-1 and/or TIGIT were sorted out of live CD3+CD8+TCRalphabeta+ cells. To characterize how relevant each subset is to anti-PD-1 therapy response, circulating CD8 T cells were sorted into four subsets based on PD-1 and TIGIT expression. From each sorted CD8 T-cell subset, both TCR alpha and TCR beta chains were sequenced. Peripheral blood was drawn before the first anti-PD-1 injection and after two and four injections. Ficoll gradient centrifugation was used to isolate PBMCs immediately. Until use, PBMCs were kept cryopreserved in liquid nitrogen in RPMI containing roughly 20% FCS and about 9.2% DMSO. After thawing, PBMCs were stained with a viability dye and with antibodies against CD3, CD8alpha, TCRalphabeta, PD-1 and TIGIT. Total RNA was extracted with the RNeasy Kit, and every sample reached a RIN above 7.

This receptor was taken from a human donor with melanoma. The sample here was CD8+ T cells from PBMCs, taken at baseline or after one month of anti-PD-1 therapy (not recorded which). This receptor chain uses TRBV19 and TRBJ2-1; 5 matching bases give a weak D call of TRBD1. Here the CDR3 is given as CASSRGLSSYNEQFF. Here is the DNA: TGTGCCAGTAGTAGGGGCCTGAGCTCCTACAATGAGCAGTTCTTC.